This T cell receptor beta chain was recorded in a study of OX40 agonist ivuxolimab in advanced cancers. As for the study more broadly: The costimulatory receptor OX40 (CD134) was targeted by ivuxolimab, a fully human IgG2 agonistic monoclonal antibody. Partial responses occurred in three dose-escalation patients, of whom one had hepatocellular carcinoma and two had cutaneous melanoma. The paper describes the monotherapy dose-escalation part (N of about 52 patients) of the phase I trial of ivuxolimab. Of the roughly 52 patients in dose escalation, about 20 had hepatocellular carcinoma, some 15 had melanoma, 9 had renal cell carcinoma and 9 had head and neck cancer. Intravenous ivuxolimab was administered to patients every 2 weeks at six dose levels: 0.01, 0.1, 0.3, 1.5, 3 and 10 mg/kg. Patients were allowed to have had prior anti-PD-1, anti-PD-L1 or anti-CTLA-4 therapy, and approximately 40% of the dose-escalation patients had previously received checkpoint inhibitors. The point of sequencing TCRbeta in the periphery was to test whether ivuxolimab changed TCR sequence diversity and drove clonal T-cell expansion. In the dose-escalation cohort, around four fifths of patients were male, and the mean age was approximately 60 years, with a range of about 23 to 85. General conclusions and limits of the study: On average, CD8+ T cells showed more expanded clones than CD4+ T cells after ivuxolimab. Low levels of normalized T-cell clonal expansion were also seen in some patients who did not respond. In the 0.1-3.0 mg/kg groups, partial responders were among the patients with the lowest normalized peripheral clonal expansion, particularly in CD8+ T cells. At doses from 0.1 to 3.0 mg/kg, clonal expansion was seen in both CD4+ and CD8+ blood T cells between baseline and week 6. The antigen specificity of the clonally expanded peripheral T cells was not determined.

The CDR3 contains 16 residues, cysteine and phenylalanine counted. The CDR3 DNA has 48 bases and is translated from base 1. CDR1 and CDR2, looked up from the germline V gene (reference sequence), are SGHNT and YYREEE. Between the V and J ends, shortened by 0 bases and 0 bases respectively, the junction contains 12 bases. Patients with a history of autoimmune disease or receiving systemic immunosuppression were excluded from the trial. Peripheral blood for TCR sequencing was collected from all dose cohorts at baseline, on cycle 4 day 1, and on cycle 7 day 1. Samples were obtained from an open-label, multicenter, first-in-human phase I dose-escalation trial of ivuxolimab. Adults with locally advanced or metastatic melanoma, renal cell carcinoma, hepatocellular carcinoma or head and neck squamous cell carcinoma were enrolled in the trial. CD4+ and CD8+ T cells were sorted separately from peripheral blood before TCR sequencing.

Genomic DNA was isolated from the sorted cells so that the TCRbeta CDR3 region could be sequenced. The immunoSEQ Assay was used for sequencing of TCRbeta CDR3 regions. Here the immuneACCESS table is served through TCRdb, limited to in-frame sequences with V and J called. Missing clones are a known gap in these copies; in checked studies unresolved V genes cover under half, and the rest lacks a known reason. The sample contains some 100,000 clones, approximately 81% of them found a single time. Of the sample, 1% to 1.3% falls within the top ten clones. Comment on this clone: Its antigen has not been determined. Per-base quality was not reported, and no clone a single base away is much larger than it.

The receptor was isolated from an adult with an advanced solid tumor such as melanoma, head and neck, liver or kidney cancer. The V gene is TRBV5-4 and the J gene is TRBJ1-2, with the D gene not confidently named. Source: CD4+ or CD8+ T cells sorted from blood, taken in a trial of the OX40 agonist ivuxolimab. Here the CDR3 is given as CASSLAGQRSNYGYTF. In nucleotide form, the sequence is TGTGCCAGCAGCTTGGCTGGTCAGCGCTCTAACTATGGCTACACCTTC.